These 24 T cell receptor beta chains originate from one sample sequenced in a study of blood T cell repertoires in COVID-19. The data were produced by immunoSEQ multiplex PCR, yet TCRdb's version contains in-frame clones alone and is incomplete. The sample comprises more than 200,000 clones, 86% of which are singletons, and almost 2% rests with the top ten. The sequenced sample consisted of peripheral blood. The receptors here all came from a young man with active or convalescent COVID-19.

CDR3 sequence (DNA): TGTGCCTTTCCAGGAATAAATTCACCCCTCCACTTT. Translated: CAFPGINSPLHF. This chain connects TRBV6-5 to TRBJ1-6; D gene ambiguous. Trimming pared 11 bases from V and 7 bases from J, leaving 12 bases between. This CDR3 contains 12 residues. Germline-derived CDR1 and CDR2 are MNHEY and SVGAGI.

The chain combines TRBV9 with TRBJ1-2; a possible D gene is TRBD1 (6 bases). CDR3 size: 14 residues. With 4 bases removed from V and 4 bases from J, the gap between germline ends came to 14 bases. The germline V gene encodes CDR1 SGDLS and CDR2 YYNGEE. The CDR3 DNA is TGTGCCAGCAGCACCCACAGGGACGGCTATGGCTACACCTTC. Its protein product is CASSTHRDGYGYTF.

The chain uses TRBV18 and TRBJ1-1; 7 nucleotides match TRBD1. J was trimmed by 8 bases and V by 4 bases; bases with no gene match: 4. Germline assignment: CDR1 KGHSH and CDR2 LQKENI. The CDR3 is 12 residues long. The CDR3 bases are TGTGCCAGCTCACGAGACAGGGAGGAAGCTTTCTTT. Translating gives CASSRDREEAFF.

This rearrangement joins TRBV14 to TRBJ1-2; D call uncertain. Germline V gene data show CDR1 as SGHDN and CDR2 as FVKESK. CDR3 length equals 14 residues. Trimming took 1 base from V and 4 from J, leaving 10 bases between them. CDR3 in amino acids: CASSQVGVAYGYTF. The CDR3 DNA reads as TGTGCCAGCAGCCAAGTTGGAGTTGCCTATGGCTACACCTTC. Drawing the rest from reference TRBV14 and TRBJ1-2, the complete variable domain is EAGVTQFPSHSVIEKGQTVTLRCDPISGHDNLYWYRRVMGKEIKFLLHFVKESKQDESGMPNNRFLAERTGGTYSTLKVQPAELEDSGVYFCASSQVGVAYGYTFGSGTRLTVV.

The V and J genes are TRBV6-5 and TRBJ1-1; TRBD1 matches at 7 bases. This CDR3 contains 15 residues. V lost 5 bases to trimming and J lost 1 base; unmatched junction nucleotides: 7. Germline V gene data show CDR1 as MNHEY and CDR2 as SVGAGI. CDR3 loop: CASSKRQGGNTEAFF. DNA for the CDR3: TGTGCCAGCAGTAAGCGACAGGGAGGGAACACTGAAGCTTTCTTT.

The CDR3 region is CASSPYGGQASGYTF. The DNA of the CDR3 is TGTGCCAGCAGCCCATATGGAGGACAGGCTTCCGGCTACACCTTC. V and J are TRBV9 and TRBJ1-2; 7 positions agree with TRBD1. The junction had 14 bases not matched to a gene; V was cut back by 4 bases and J by 8 bases. Germline V gene data show CDR1 as SGDLS and CDR2 as YYNGEE. CDR3 size: 15 residues.

This chain joins TRBV10-3 and TRBJ1-2, with D unclear. This CDR3 has 14 amino acids. V lost 7 bases and J lost 0, with 12 bases in between. Germline lookup yields CDR1 ENHRY and CDR2 SYGVKD. CDR3 DNA sequence: TGTGCCATCACAAGGGAGCCCCCTAACTATGGCTACACCTTC. This encodes CAITREPPNYGYTF.

The chain is built from TRBV4-3 and TRBJ1-1, with D possibly TRBD1 on 5 matching bases. The CDR3 has 15 amino acids. The germline gives CDR1 LGHNA, CDR2 YSLEER. The V end lost 4 bases, the J end lost 4 bases, and 16 bases lay between the germline ends. The CDR3 reads CASSLTRRRGTEAFF. The CDR3 coding sequence is TGCGCCAGCAGCCTAACTCGGAGGAGGGGCACTGAAGCTTTCTTT.

This chain uses TRBV6-1 with TRBJ2-1, with no clear D. CDR3 size: 13 residues. Germline V lookup: CDR1 MNHNS, CDR2 SASEGT. V was shortened by 5 bases and J by 5 bases, with 10 bases between the two germline ends. The CDR3 is CASSYLQNNEQFF. DNA of the CDR3: TGTGCCAGCAGTTATTTGCAGAACAATGAGCAGTTCTTC.

J is TRBJ1-5 and V is TRBV3-1 (or the pseudogene TRBV3-2), with a tentative D call TRBD1 (6 bases). Germline V CDR1 and CDR2: LGHDT, YNNKEL (reference sequence). The germline V and J ends were trimmed by 1 base and 7 bases, with 14 bases remaining between them. This CDR3 has 15 amino acids. The CDR3 DNA reads TGTGCCAGCAGCCAAGGTACAGGGAAGCGGCAGCCCCAGCATTTT. Protein product: CASSQGTGKRQPQHF.

This clone was counted between two and nine times. This rearrangement joins TRBV7-2 to TRBJ1-3, with a possible D match to TRBD1 (5 bases). The CDR3 has 15 residues. CDR1 and CDR2 (germline): SGHTA, FQGNSA. Trimming removed 1 base at V and 2 bases at J, with 9 bases between. For the CDR3, the DNA is TGTGCCAGCAGCTTAGGGAGGGGCGCTGGAAACACCATATATTTT. Protein sequence: CASSLGRGAGNTIYF.

V gene TRBV27 combines with J gene TRBJ1-2; 7 positions match TRBD1. With 0 bases clipped from V and 7 bases from J, the junction kept 5 bases outside the gene matches. Germline V gene sequence: CDR1 MNHEY, CDR2 SMNVEV (reference sequence). The CDR3 is 14 residues long. DNA of the CDR3: TGTGCCAGCAGTTTATCAAGGCAGGGGGGTGGCTACACCTTC. It encodes CASSLSRQGGGYTF.

The V and J genes are TRBV12-5 and TRBJ1-2; D gene unclear. Trimming took off 0 bases at V and 8 bases at J, with 16 bases between the two ends. This CDR3 is 15 amino acids long. The germline gives CDR1 LGHNT, CDR2 FRNRAP. CDR3: CASGLVNRQEGGYTF. As DNA, the CDR3 is TGTGCTAGTGGTTTGGTTAATAGACAAGAGGGAGGCTACACCTTC.

The rearrangement uses TRBV10-1 and TRBJ2-4, with D possibly being TRBD2 (6 bases). The V and J ends lost 4 bases and 0 bases respectively, with 19 bases between them. Looked up from germline, CDR1 is WNHNN and CDR2 is SYGVQD (reference sequence). This CDR3 has 18 amino acids. CDR3: CASSGGSGVELAKNIQYF. The CDR3 DNA reads as TGCGCCAGCAGTGGGGGTAGCGGAGTAGAACTAGCCAAAAACATTCAGTACTTC.

This clone has just one count. The V and J genes are TRBV7-2 and TRBJ2-1; D is ambiguous. V lost 5 bases and J 7 bases, leaving 9 bases between the germline ends. The CDR3 is 12 amino acids. The germline gives CDR1 SGHTA, CDR2 FQGNSA. The CDR3 DNA is TGTGCCAGCAGCCCCTGGAGTAATGAGCAGTTCTTC. As protein: CASSPWSNEQFF.

The chain has TRBV18 and TRBJ2-2, with 9 bases identical to TRBD1. The CDR3 has 16 residues. V shed 3 bases and J 3 bases; nucleotides not matched to a gene: 5. Germline-derived CDR1 and CDR2 are KGHSH and LQKENI. CDR3 in DNA: TGTGCCAGCTCACCCAGACAGGGGGGCGACACCGGGGAGCTGTTTTTT. Amino acids: CASSPRQGGDTGELFF.

The V call is TRBV27, the J call TRBJ2-7, with TRBD2 identical over 11 bases. Germline trimming cut 6 bases from V and 1 base from J; bases unmatched to any gene: 8. This CDR3 comprises 16 residues. CDR1 is MNHEY and CDR2 is SMNVEV in the germline V gene (reference sequence). The DNA for the CDR3 is TGTGCCAGCAGCCGGCCTTTAGCGGGGGGGTCCTACGAGCAGTACTTC. Its translation: CASSRPLAGGSYEQYF.

This clone is a singleton in its sample. The chain joins TRBV5-1 to TRBJ2-7; D might be TRBD2 (6 bases). Germline V gene data show CDR1 as SGHRS and CDR2 as YFSETQ. V shed 4 bases and J shed 5 bases, with 16 bases lying between them. The CDR3 is made up of 14 amino acids. The CDR3 DNA reads as TGCGCCAGCAGCCATATGGGGGAGGTGGACGAGCAGTACTTC. Its translation is CASSHMGEVDEQYF.

This clone was counted only a few times. The V gene is TRBV5-1, the J gene TRBJ1-5; 9 bases match TRBD1. J lost 9 bases, V lost 4 bases, and 8 bases had no gene match. CDR1 and CDR2 from the germline V gene are SGHRS and YFSETQ. The CDR3 extends over 14 amino acids. In nucleotides, the CDR3 is TGCGCCAGCAGCACCGGACAGGGGAGGGGGCCCCAGCATTTT. This encodes CASSTGQGRGPQHF.

The chain is built from TRBV11-1 and TRBJ2-3; D may be TRBD1 (6 bases). This CDR3 is built from 16 residues. CDR1 and CDR2 from the germline V gene are SGHAT and FQDESV (reference sequence). The V and J ends lost 4 bases and 4 bases respectively, with 18 bases between them. The DNA for the CDR3 is TGTGCCAGCAGCTCGTGGGACACCGGGATGTCAGATACGCAGTATTTT. It yields the protein CASSSWDTGMSDTQYF.

In this sample, this clone turned up once. The rearrangement links TRBV10-2 to TRBJ2-2; D perhaps matches TRBD2 (5 bases). The V gene's germline CDR1 is WSHSY and CDR2 SAAADI. Trimming removed 6 bases from V and 3 bases from J, with 14 bases in between. The length of the CDR3 is 15 residues. The CDR3: CASSRVRGDTGELFF. The CDR3, as DNA: TGCGCCAGCAGCCGGGTCCGGGGTGACACCGGGGAGCTGTTTTTT.

The chain employs TRBV7-9 and TRBJ1-3; D gene ambiguous. CDR1 and CDR2 from the germline V gene are SEHNR and FQNEAQ (reference sequence). The CDR3 contains 14 residues. Trimming left V 7 bases short and J 4 bases short, with 14 bases between. CDR3 loop: CASINDTRGNTIYF. The CDR3 nucleotides are TGTGCCAGCATCAACGACACCAGGGGAAACACCATATATTTT.

This clone was seen once. The V gene is TRBV18, the J gene TRBJ2-3, with 11 bases identical to TRBD2. V lost 9 bases to trimming and J lost 2 bases; unmatched junction nucleotides: 7. Germline V gives CDR1 KGHSH, CDR2 LQKENI. The CDR3 consists of 15 residues. The CDR3 protein is CASTLAGAYTDTQYF. The CDR3 region has the DNA TGTGCCAGTACACTAGCGGGGGCATACACAGATACGCAGTATTTT.

The rearrangement links TRBV20-1 to TRBJ2-7, with 8 positions matching TRBD2. Trimming removed 3 bases from V and 0 bases from J; junction bases left unmatched: 7. The length of the CDR3 is 15 residues. The V gene's germline CDR1 is DFQATT and CDR2 SNEGSKA (reference sequence). CDR3 in amino acids: CSASVGGGSSYEQYF. The CDR3 nucleotides read TGCAGTGCTAGTGTGGGCGGGGGGAGCTCCTACGAGCAGTACTTC.